Listed below are T cell receptor beta chains from one sample, sequenced in a study of T and B cells in COVID-19 patients. TCRdb ran MiXCR on the multiplex PCR reads and lists one entry per CDR3 protein. Among roughly 27,000 distinct CDR3 sequences listed, less than 35% were seen once. Sequencing was carried out using blood. These receptor sequences come from a human donor who had recovered from COVID-19. Both conserved end residues are part of each CDR3. A D gene is named only where the DNA matches it firmly. Clone size is given for some rows only: seen once, a few or many times, or a class if the clone is expanded.

>TRBJ1-1|TRBV7-3|once|NA
CASSPGLATGKNTEAFF
TGTGCCAGCAGCCCCGGTTTGGCTACGGGGAAGAACACTGAAGCTTTCTTT
>TRBJ1-2|TRBV6-2/TRBV6-3|NA|TRBD1
CASSDRTGLRTYGYTF
TGTGCCAGCAGTGACCGGACAGGTCTAAGAACCTATGGCTACACCTTC
>TRBJ1-5|TRBV6-2/TRBV6-3|few|TRBD1
CASSQGTGNSNQPQHF
TGTGCCAGCAGTCAAGGGACAGGCAATAGCAATCAGCCCCAGCATTTT
>TRBJ1-1|TRBV12-3/TRBV12-4|NA|NA
CASSLQTALGAFF
TGTGCCAGCAGTCTTCAGACAGCCTTGGGGGCTTTCTTT
>TRBJ2-1|TRBV19|medium-sized|NA
CASTPGWNEQFF
TGTGCCAGTACACCAGGTTGGAATGAGCAGTTCTTC
>TRBJ2-3|TRBV5-1|few|TRBD1
CASSPDRGQDTQYF
TGCGCCAGCAGCCCGGACAGGGGGCAAGATACGCAGTATTTT
>TRBJ2-1|TRBV19|NA|NA
CASSSQPLRGGNEQFF
TGTGCCAGCAGCTCTCAACCCCTTAGGGGGGGGAATGAGCAGTTCTTC
>TRBJ2-3|TRBV11-1|few|TRBD2
CASSTGLAGGTDTQYF
TGTGCCAGCAGCACTGGACTAGCGGGGGGGACAGATACGCAGTATTTT
>TRBJ2-7|TRBV5-6|many|NA
CASSFGGMGVKEQYF
TGTGCCAGCAGCTTCGGCGGGATGGGGGTAAAAGAGCAGTACTTC
>TRBJ2-1|TRBV7-2|few|TRBD2
CASSQTSGGNEQFF
TGTGCCAGCAGCCAGACTAGCGGGGGAAATGAGCAGTTCTTC
>TRBJ2-3|TRBV6-1|NA|NA
CASTKNGGSRTDTQYF
TGTGCCAGCACTAAAAACGGAGGCAGTCGCACAGATACGCAGTATTTT
>TRBJ2-2|TRBV5-6|NA|NA
CASRTGTGELFF
TGTGCCAGCCGTACAGGAACCGGGGAGCTGTTTTTT
>TRBJ1-1|TRBV29-1|NA|NA
CSAEDSFF
TGCAGCGCTGAAGATTCTTTCTTT
>TRBJ2-1|TRBV20-1|few|NA
CSASGVDEQFF
TGCAGTGCTAGTGGGGTAGATGAGCAGTTCTTC
>TRBJ1-3|TRBV6-1|NA|NA
CASSERQGRSAGNTIYF
TGTGCCAGCAGTGAACGTCAGGGTCGGTCGGCGGGAAACACCATATATTTT
>TRBJ2-7|TRBV7-3|NA|TRBD2
CASSLTGPSGSIYEQYF
TGTGCCAGCAGCTTAACTGGGCCTAGCGGGAGTATCTACGAGCAGTACTTC
>TRBJ1-1|TRBV6-1|few|TRBD1
CASSGWTGGTEAFF
TGTGCCAGCAGTGGTTGGACAGGGGGCACTGAAGCTTTCTTT
>TRBJ2-7|TRBV19|NA|TRBD1
CASSMGQGLGEQYF
TGTGCCAGTAGTATGGGACAGGGTTTGGGCGAGCAGTACTTC
>TRBJ2-3|TRBV7-2|NA|NA
CASSLDWRDTQYF
TGTGCCAGCAGCTTAGATTGGAGGGATACGCAGTATTTT
>TRBJ1-5|TRBV24-1|NA|NA
CATSDPNQPQHF
TGTGCCACCAGTGATCCGAATCAGCCCCAGCATTTT
>TRBJ1-5|TRBV29-1|NA|TRBD1
CGVLTGGGQPQHF
TGCGGCGTCCTGACAGGGGGCGGGCAGCCCCAGCATTTT